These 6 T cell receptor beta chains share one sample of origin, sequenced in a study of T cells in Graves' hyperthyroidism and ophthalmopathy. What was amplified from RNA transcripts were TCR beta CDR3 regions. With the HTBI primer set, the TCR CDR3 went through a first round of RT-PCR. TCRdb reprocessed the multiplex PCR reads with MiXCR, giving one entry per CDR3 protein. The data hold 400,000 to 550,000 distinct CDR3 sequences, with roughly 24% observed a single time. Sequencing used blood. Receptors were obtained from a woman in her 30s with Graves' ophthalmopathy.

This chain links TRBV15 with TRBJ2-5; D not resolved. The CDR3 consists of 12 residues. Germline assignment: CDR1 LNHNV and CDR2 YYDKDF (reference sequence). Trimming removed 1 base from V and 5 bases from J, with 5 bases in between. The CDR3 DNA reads TGTGCCACCAGCAGAGCCCCGGAGACCCAGTACTTC. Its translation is CATSRAPETQYF.

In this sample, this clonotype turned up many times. CDR3 nucleotide sequence: TGTGCCACCAGTGATTCTGTGGGCGCTGACGAGCAGTACTTC. Encoded protein: CATSDSVGADEQYF. The V and J genes are TRBV24-1 and TRBJ2-7; the D is unclear. CDR3 size: 14 residues. CDR1 and CDR2 (germline): KGHDR, SFDVKD. Trimming cost V 2 bases and J 5 bases, with 12 bases left between them.

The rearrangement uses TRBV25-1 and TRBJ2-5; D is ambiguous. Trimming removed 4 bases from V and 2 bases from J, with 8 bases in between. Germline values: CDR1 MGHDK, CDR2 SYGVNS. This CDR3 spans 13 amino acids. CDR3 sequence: CASSALTQETQYF. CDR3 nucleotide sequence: TGTGCCAGCAGTGCACTGACGCAAGAGACCCAGTACTTC.

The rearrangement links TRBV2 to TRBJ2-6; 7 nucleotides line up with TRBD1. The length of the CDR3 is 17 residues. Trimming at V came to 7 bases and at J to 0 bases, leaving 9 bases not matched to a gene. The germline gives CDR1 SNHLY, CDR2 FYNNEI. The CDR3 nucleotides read TGTGCCAGCATGACGAGAGGGACAGCCTCTGGGGCCAACGTCCTGACTTTC. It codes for CASMTRGTASGANVLTF.

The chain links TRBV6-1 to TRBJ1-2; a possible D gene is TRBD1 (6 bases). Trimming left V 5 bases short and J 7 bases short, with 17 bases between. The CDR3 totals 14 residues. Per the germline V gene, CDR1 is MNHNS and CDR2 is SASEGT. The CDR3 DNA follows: TGTGCCAGCAGTACGACAGGATTGCCGGGTGGCTACACCTTC. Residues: CASSTTGLPGGYTF.

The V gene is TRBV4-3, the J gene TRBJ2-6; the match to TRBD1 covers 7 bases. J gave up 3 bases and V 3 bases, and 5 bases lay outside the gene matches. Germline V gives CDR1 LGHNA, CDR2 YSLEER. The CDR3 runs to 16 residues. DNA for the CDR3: TGCGCCAGCAGCCAGAACAGGGGTCTTGGGGCCAACGTCCTGACTTTC. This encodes CASSQNRGLGANVLTF.